This T cell receptor beta chain was captured in a study of T cell responses to AZD1222 COVID-19 vaccine. Study-wide background: Investigators merged groups given second doses at roughly 4 or roughly 12 weeks. Whole-study findings and limits: The donors showed a predominance of white British ancestry and of females, with possible underestimation of clonal diversity. The study reported that nearly half of spike-specific TCRs target unmutated variant regions. At baseline, seropositivity was found in only a handful of AZD1222 recipients.

As concerns this clone: Antigen unknown.

Sequencing was performed with immunoSEQ multiplex PCR; in TCRdb, only in-frame clones are kept and a portion is missing. The data contain about 110,000 clones, approximately 90% of them seen just once; the ten biggest clones take up approximately 4%. Germline V lookup: CDR1 SEHNR, CDR2 FQNEAQ (reference sequence). V shed 5 bases and J 6 bases; nucleotides not matched to a gene: 7. The length of the CDR3 is 15 residues. The sample was peripheral blood, taken on day 0 of AZD1222 vaccination. This clonotype was sampled from an adult in good health. The chain carries TRBV7-9 and TRBJ1-6; 7 bases match TRBD1. In DNA form, the CDR3 reads TGTGCCAGCAGCCAGGGGGGGCTAAGTAATTCACCCCTCCACTTT. Translation gives CASSQGGLSNSPLHF.